A single sample gave rise to the 31 T cell receptor beta chains below, sequenced in a study of CD8 T cells in ankylosing spondylitis (dated by TCRdb to the late 2010s). Libraries were prepared through 5' RACE. This sample was sequenced with an Illumina HiSeq 2500. The public reads were reprocessed in TCRdb via fastp at Q25 and MiXCR, keeping in-frame beta chains. Duplicate CDR3 protein sequences are folded into a single record with the most common DNA and genes. Across this sample there are approximately 340,000 distinct CDR3 sequences, with 14% to 15% seen only once. Clones ranked in the top ten supply about 1% of the sample. The sequencing sample was made of blood, either unsorted or a sorted T cell fraction (not recorded which). The source of these receptors is a male donor with ankylosing spondylitis or in good health (not recorded which).

V is TRBV27 and J is TRBJ1-1, with a weak D call TRBD1 (5 bases). The CDR3 runs to 13 residues. Trimming took 6 bases from V and 5 from J, leaving 13 bases between them. From germline, CDR1 is MNHEY and CDR2 SMNVEV (reference sequence). This CDR3 is CASSERGRTEAFF. The CDR3 DNA sequence: TGTGCCAGCAGCGAAAGGGGAAGGACTGAAGCTTTCTTT.

In its sample, this clonotype was seen many times. The V gene is TRBV5-1, the J gene TRBJ2-2; D not resolved. The CDR3 runs 13 residues. Trimming shortened V by 4 bases and J by 0 bases, and 4 bases separated the two germline ends. CDR1 is SGHRS, CDR2 YFSETQ, per germline. The CDR3 bases are TGCGCCAGCAGCCTCGCGAACACCGGGGAGCTGTTTTTT. It is translated as CASSLANTGELFF.

The V call is TRBV11-2, the J call TRBJ2-5; possibly TRBD2 for D (6 bases). CDR1 and CDR2 from the germline V gene are SGHAT and FQNNGV. Trimming pared 2 bases from V and 5 bases from J, leaving 15 bases between. The length of the CDR3 is 15 residues. The CDR3 sequence: CASSLMGGRGETQYF. DNA for the CDR3: TGTGCCAGCAGCTTAATGGGGGGAAGGGGTGAGACCCAGTACTTC.

This clonotype has just a few counts. J is TRBJ2-2 and V is TRBV6-1; TRBD2 aligns across 9 bases. Germline CDR1 is MNHNS and CDR2 is SASEGT. The trim removed 4 bases at V and 4 bases at J, leaving 19 bases unmatched. The CDR3 length is 20 residues. In DNA form, the CDR3 reads TGTGCCAGCAGTGGGGAGGACAGGCGAATAGCGGGAGACCCCACCGGGGAGCTGTTTTTT. It encodes CASSGEDRRIAGDPTGELFF.

This clonotype was found a few times. The V call is TRBV20-1, the J call TRBJ2-5; no definite D call. Germline lookup yields CDR1 DFQATT and CDR2 SNEGSKA (reference sequence). V was cut by 3 bases and J by 4 bases, with 18 bases left in between. This CDR3 has 15 residues. The CDR3 region is CSASISPAQSETQYF. Written as DNA, the CDR3 is TGCAGTGCTAGTATCAGCCCCGCTCAATCAGAGACCCAGTACTTC.

This clonotype came up many times. The V call is TRBV5-1, the J call TRBJ2-2, with D perhaps assigned TRBD1 or TRBD2 (5 bases each). Trimming shortened V by 7 bases and J by 3 bases, and 10 bases separated the two germline ends. This CDR3 has 13 residues. CDR1 is SGHRS, CDR2 YFSETQ, per germline. The CDR3 DNA follows: TGCGCCAGCGGGACGGGATACACCGGGGAGCTGTTTTTT. This translates into CASGTGYTGELFF.

The CDR3 DNA reads as TGCGCCAGCAGCTGGGCTCCCCGTGGCAACAATGAGCAGTTCTTC. As protein: CASSWAPRGNNEQFF. This chain uses TRBV5-1 with TRBJ2-1, with D uncertain. Per the germline V gene, CDR1 is SGHRS and CDR2 is YFSETQ. V lost 3 bases and J lost 5, with 15 bases in between. CDR3 length: 15 residues.

This chain joins TRBV6-1 and TRBJ2-1; the match to TRBD2 covers 8 bases. Trimming cost V 6 bases and J 7 bases; bases outside gene matches: 8. The CDR3 totals 14 residues. The germline CDR1 and CDR2 sequences are MNHNS and SASEGT. CDR3 coding DNA: TGTGCCAGCAGACTAGCGGCACCGGAAAATGAGCAGTTCTTC. This gives the protein CASRLAAPENEQFF.

This clonotype was seen ten or more times. The genes are TRBV12-3 or TRBV12-4 and TRBJ1-3; D is ambiguous. There are 11 residues in the CDR3. Trimming removed 7 bases from V and 5 bases from J, with 6 bases in between. The CDR3 protein is CASTTRNTIYF. The DNA of the CDR3 is TGTGCCAGCACCACAAGAAACACCATATATTTT.

The V gene is TRBV13, the J gene TRBJ1-5, with D unresolved. CDR1 and CDR2 from the germline V gene are PRHDT and FYEKMQ (reference sequence). V was clipped by 0 bases and J by 2 bases, with 8 bases between them. The CDR3 contains 15 residues. CDR3 DNA: TGTGCCAGCAGCTTAGGCGGGAGCGGCAATCAGCCCCAGCATTTT. This translates into CASSLGGSGNQPQHF.

In its sample, this clonotype was seen a few times. The chain links TRBV20-1 to TRBJ2-1; the D call may be TRBD1 or TRBD2 (5 bases each). The CDR3 is 15 residues long. Trimming took off 5 bases at V and 0 bases at J, with 14 bases between the two ends. CDR1 DFQATT and CDR2 SNEGSKA come from the germline V gene (reference sequence). CDR3 DNA sequence: TGCAGTGCTCGGTCGGGGACCCGCTCCTACAATGAGCAGTTCTTC. Encoded protein: CSARSGTRSYNEQFF.

The rearrangement uses TRBV20-1 and TRBJ2-3; the match to TRBD2 covers 8 bases. Germline assignment: CDR1 DFQATT and CDR2 SNEGSKA (reference sequence). V shed 3 bases, J shed 2 bases, and the junction held 4 bases outside the gene matches. The CDR3 is made up of 14 amino acids. The DNA of the CDR3 is TGCAGTGCTAGTGGCGGGGGGTTCACAGATACGCAGTATTTT. This gives the protein CSASGGGFTDTQYF.

This clonotype was seen only a few times. This chain connects TRBV12-3 or TRBV12-4 to TRBJ2-7, with a weak D call TRBD1 (5 bases). V lost 2 bases and J 4 bases, leaving 12 bases between the germline ends. The CDR3 runs 14 residues. CDR3 sequence reads: CASSLKGHRYEQYF. The CDR3 nucleotides read TGTGCCAGCAGTTTAAAGGGGCATCGGTACGAGCAGTACTTC.

This clonotype was seen a few times. The rearrangement uses TRBV4-1 and TRBJ2-7, with TRBD2 as a possible D gene (6 bases). V lost 0 bases and J 6 bases, leaving 12 bases between the germline ends. Germline CDR1 MGHRA, CDR2 YSYEKL. The CDR3 covers 14 residues. CDR3 nucleotides: TGCGCCAGCAGCCAAGAGGGGGGTTTGGGCGAGCAGTACTTC. It yields the protein CASSQEGGLGEQYF.

This clonotype has a handful of counts. The V call is TRBV9, the J call TRBJ1-4, with 7 bases aligning to TRBD1. J gave up 16 bases and V 2 bases, and 14 bases lay outside the gene matches. CDR3 length: 14 amino acids. Germline CDR1 SGDLS, CDR2 YYNGEE. CDR3 coding DNA: TGTGCCAGCAGCGTTGTAGAGGGGGCAGGGTGCGGGTTTTTT. Translation: CASSVVEGAGCGFF.

This clonotype was seen a few times. This sequence joins TRBV20-1 and TRBJ2-7; maybe TRBD2 (6 bases). The CDR3 contains 15 residues. Germline V gene sequence: CDR1 DFQATT, CDR2 SNEGSKA (reference sequence). V shed 3 bases and J shed 3 bases, with 18 bases lying between them. CDR3 sequence (DNA): TGCAGTGCTAGGGTACTCGGGACTGCCGGCTACGAGCAGTACTTC. Its translation: CSARVLGTAGYEQYF.

The CDR3 DNA is TGTGCCAGCACCCCCCCTGGGGGGCTAGATGAGCAGTTCTTC. This gives the protein CASTPPGGLDEQFF. The chain couples TRBV6-1 to TRBJ2-1; possibly TRBD1 or TRBD2 for D (6 bases each). Per germline, CDR1 MNHNS and CDR2 SASEGT. V was pared by 7 bases and J by 8 bases, with 18 bases between. The CDR3 sequence is 14 residues long.

This clonotype occurred a few times. The chain links TRBV5-1 to TRBJ2-2; D might be TRBD1 (6 bases). V shed 2 bases and J shed 7 bases, with 6 bases lying between them. CDR1 SGHRS and CDR2 YFSETQ come from the germline V gene. The CDR3 contains 12 residues. The CDR3 DNA reads as TGCGCCAGCAGCTTACAGGGCGGGGAGCTGTTTTTT. Protein: CASSLQGGELFF. Based on the CDR3 plus reference TRBV5-1 and TRBJ2-2, the full variable domain is KAGVTQTPRYLIKTRGQQVTLSCSPISGHRSVSWYQQTPGQGLQFLFEYFSETQRNKGNFPGRFSGRQFSNSRSEMNVSTLELGDSALYLCASSLQGGELFFGEGSRLTVL.

The sample holds a few counts of this clonotype. This rearrangement joins TRBV7-2 to TRBJ1-1, with D uncertain. The ends were cut back, 8 bases at V and 8 bases at J, with 21 bases in the middle. CDR1 is SGHTA, CDR2 FQGNSA, per germline. The CDR3 has 14 amino acids. The CDR3 protein is CASSSHALGLEAFF. The CDR3 DNA reads as TGTGCCAGCTCCAGTCACGCACTGGGGTTAGAAGCTTTCTTT.

The rearrangement uses TRBV10-3 and TRBJ2-7; 7 bases align to TRBD1. After removal of 5 bases from V and 6 bases from J, the junction contained 7 bases not matched to a gene. Germline assignment: CDR1 ENHRY and CDR2 SYGVKD. This CDR3 contains 13 residues. The CDR3 DNA sequence: TGTGCCATCAGTAGACAGGGAGCAGGCGAGCAGTACTTC. Translation gives CAISRQGAGEQYF.

This clonotype has a handful of counts. CDR3 coding DNA: TGTGCCACCAGCAGGTTGAAGGGGGAGCAGTTCTTC. Amino acids: CATSRLKGEQFF. V gene TRBV15 combines with J gene TRBJ2-1, with a weak D call TRBD1 (5 bases). This CDR3 has 12 residues. Trimming stripped 3 bases from V and 10 bases from J, with 10 bases between. Germline V gene sequence: CDR1 LNHNV, CDR2 YYDKDF (reference sequence).

The chain has TRBV12-3 or TRBV12-4 and TRBJ1-1, with D tentatively TRBD1 (5 bases). CDR3 length: 16 residues. The germline V and J ends were trimmed by 3 bases and 3 bases, with 17 bases remaining between them. The CDR3 is CASSFGLRAGDTEAFF. Written as DNA, the CDR3 is TGTGCCAGCAGTTTCGGCCTCCGGGCGGGGGACACTGAAGCTTTCTTT.

V gene TRBV10-2 combines with J gene TRBJ1-1; D is undetermined. The V end lost 7 bases, the J end lost 1 base, and 10 bases lay between the germline ends. The germline gives CDR1 WSHSY, CDR2 SAAADI. This CDR3 spans 13 amino acids. Here the CDR3 DNA reads TGCGCCAGCACCCGGACTGAGAACACTGAAGCTTTCTTT. Translation: CASTRTENTEAFF.

The chain uses TRBV20-1 and TRBJ2-6; no clear D gene. V lost 5 bases to trimming and J lost 0 bases, with 8 bases between them. This CDR3 comprises 14 residues. The germline gives CDR1 DFQATT, CDR2 SNEGSKA (reference sequence). Written as DNA, the CDR3 is TGCAGTGCTTCCCGAGACTCTGGGGCCAACGTCCTGACTTTC. It specifies CSASRDSGANVLTF.

The gene calls are TRBV5-1 and TRBJ1-2, with TRBD1 as a possible D gene (6 bases). Germline values: CDR1 SGHRS, CDR2 YFSETQ. Trimming left V 3 bases short and J 4 bases short, with 16 bases between. The CDR3 is 15 amino acids. The CDR3 protein is CASSSGQPGGYGYTF. For the CDR3, the DNA is TGCGCCAGCAGCTCCGGACAGCCCGGGGGCTATGGCTACACCTTC. The full variable domain, completed using reference TRBV5-1 and TRBJ1-2, is KAGVTQTPRYLIKTRGQQVTLSCSPISGHRSVSWYQQTPGQGLQFLFEYFSETQRNKGNFPGRFSGRQFSNSRSEMNVSTLELGDSALYLCASSSGQPGGYGYTFGSGTRLTVV.

The chain combines TRBV18 with TRBJ2-1; D could derive from TRBD1 or TRBD2 (5 bases each). Trimming pared 5 bases from V and 5 bases from J, leaving 10 bases between. Germline V CDR1 and CDR2: KGHSH, LQKENI. This CDR3 is 13 amino acids long. The CDR3 loop is CASSTGTHNEQFF. CDR3 coding DNA: TGTGCCAGCTCAACCGGGACCCACAATGAGCAGTTCTTC.

This clonotype was recorded many times. The chain is built from TRBV6-1 and TRBJ2-4, with D perhaps matching TRBD1 or TRBD2 (6 bases each). The CDR3 runs 17 residues. Germline loops: CDR1 MNHNS, CDR2 SASEGT. V was trimmed by 5 bases and J by 0 bases, leaving 17 bases between them. The CDR3 loop is CASSPPPGAVAKNIQYF. CDR3 DNA sequence: TGTGCCAGCAGTCCCCCGCCGGGGGCGGTAGCCAAAAACATTCAGTACTTC.

This clonotype was counted ten times or more. V gene TRBV5-1 combines with J gene TRBJ2-4, with D tentatively TRBD1 (6 bases). Trimming left V 2 bases short and J 6 bases short, with 12 bases between. This CDR3 is built from 14 residues. Germline V lookup: CDR1 SGHRS, CDR2 YFSETQ. CDR3 in DNA: TGCGCCAGCAGCTTACAGGGCGCTGGAAACATTCAGTACTTC. It encodes CASSLQGAGNIQYF.

This clonotype has at least ten counts. This sequence joins TRBV5-1 and TRBJ1-1; D is unclear. CDR3 length equals 14 residues. Trimming took 4 bases from V and 7 from J, leaving 17 bases between them. Germline V gives CDR1 SGHRS, CDR2 YFSETQ. CDR3 sequence (DNA): TGCGCCAGCAGCCCCTCGGAGGGAAGGAATGAAGCTTTCTTT. It is translated as CASSPSEGRNEAFF.

The rearrangement links TRBV4-2 to TRBJ2-3, with 14 positions matching TRBD2. CDR3 length: 19 residues. Germline trimming cut 0 bases from V and 6 bases from J; bases unmatched to any gene: 11. Germline V gene lookup returns CDR1 LGHNA and CDR2 YNFKEQ. CDR3 residues: CASSQDLSGTSGSGDTQYF. The CDR3 DNA is TGTGCCAGCAGCCAAGATTTGTCCGGGACTAGCGGGAGTGGCGATACGCAGTATTTT.

The chain combines TRBV12-5 with TRBJ2-5, with D tentatively TRBD2 (7 bases). Trimming left V 4 bases short and J 1 base short, with 13 bases between. Germline CDR1 and CDR2: LGHNT and FRNRAP. CDR3 size: 15 residues. CDR3 region: CASGSRGGFQETQYF. In DNA, the CDR3 is TGTGCTAGTGGTTCAAGGGGGGGATTCCAAGAGACCCAGTACTTC.